This TCR beta chain came from a study of control samples from healthy donors and cancer patients (dated by TCRdb to 2018 to 2021). Remarks on this clone: Its specific antigen is unknown. One base away there is no much larger clone; base qualities are not given.

Trimming costs V 2 bases and J 0 bases, and their ends lie 9 bases apart. From a lookup of the germline V gene, CDR1 and CDR2 are MDHEN and SYDVKM. The CDR3 numbers 15 residues from cysteine through phenylalanine. Only the CDR3 DNA is retained, 45 bases long and in frame from the first base. The library was generated by the immunoSEQ multiplex PCR assay. In its TCRdb copy, this immuneACCESS table keeps in-frame sequences only and misses some clones. Where compared with another copy, unresolved V genes explain less than half of these, and the others have no known cause. The sample table shows approximately 99,000 clones, and approximately 82% are seen once. Around 6.4% of the sample is taken by the ten largest.

The TCR comes from a man younger than 35 in good health. Sequenced input: blood. The rearranged chain carries TRBV28 and TRBJ2-3; TRBD1 is a weak D gene call, 6 bases matching. CDR3 sequence: CASSLAGASTDTQYF. The bases are TGTGCCAGCAGTTTAGCAGGGGCTAGCACAGATACGCAGTATTTT. The variable domain in full, with residues beyond the CDR3 obtained from the reference TRBV28 and TRBJ2-3 genes, is DVKVTQSSRYLVKRTGEKVFLECVQDMDHENMFWYRQDPGLGLRLIYFSYDVKMKEKGDIPEGYSVSREKKERFSLILESASTNQTSMYLCASSLAGASTDTQYFGPGTRLTVL.